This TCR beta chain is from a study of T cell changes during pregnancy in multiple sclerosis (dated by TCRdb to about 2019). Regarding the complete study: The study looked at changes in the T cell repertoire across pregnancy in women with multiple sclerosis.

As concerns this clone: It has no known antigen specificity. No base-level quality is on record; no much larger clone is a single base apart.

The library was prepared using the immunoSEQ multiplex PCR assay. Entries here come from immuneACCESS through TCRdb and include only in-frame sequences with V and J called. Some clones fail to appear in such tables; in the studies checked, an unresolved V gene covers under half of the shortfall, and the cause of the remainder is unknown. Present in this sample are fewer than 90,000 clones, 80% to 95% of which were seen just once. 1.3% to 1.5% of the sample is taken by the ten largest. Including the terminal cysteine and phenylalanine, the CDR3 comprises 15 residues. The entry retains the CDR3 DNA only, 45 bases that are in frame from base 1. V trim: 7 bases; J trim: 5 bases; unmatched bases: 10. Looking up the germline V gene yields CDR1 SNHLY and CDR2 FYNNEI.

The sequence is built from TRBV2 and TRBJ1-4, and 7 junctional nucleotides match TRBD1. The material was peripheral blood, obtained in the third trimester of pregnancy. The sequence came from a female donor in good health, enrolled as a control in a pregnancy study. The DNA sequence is TGTGCCAGCACCACCACAGGGGCCCCAAATGAAAAACTGTTTTTT. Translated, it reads CASTTTGAPNEKLFF.